This T cell receptor beta chain was sequenced in a study of T-cell memory formation after mild COVID-19. Study-level background: Across donors, TCR clusters were largely donor specific.

The germline V gene has CDR1 SGHVS and CDR2 FQNEAQ. With 3 bases removed from V and 7 bases from J, the gap between germline ends came to 13 bases. CDR3 length: 15 residues. This clonotype was observed a handful of times. The target antigen is unknown. Study outcomes and limitations: Whether second-wave clones peaking at day 37 were SARS-CoV-2 specific went unconfirmed. CD4/CD8 balance characterized clones contracting day 15 to 85, and CD4+ skew characterized later expanders.

One entry per CDR3 protein results from TCRdb running MiXCR on the 5' RACE reads. The sample includes about 200,000 distinct CDR3 sequences, 9.5% seen only once; the top ten take about 3.8%. J is TRBJ1-6 and V is TRBV7-8; D call uncertain. This receptor was obtained from a young man who had mild COVID-19 (a few samples of this study predate the infection). Cell type and time point are not known. The sample consisted of PBMCs or a T cell subset sorted from them (not recorded which). CDR3 nucleotide sequence: TGTGCCAGCAGCTTGATGGGGTGGCAAAATTCACCCCTCCACTTT. Translating gives CASSLMGWQNSPLHF.